Shown below are 20 T cell receptor beta chains from a single sample sequenced in a study of blood T cell repertoires in COVID-19. Profiling relied on immunoSEQ multiplex PCR, and the TCRdb table lists in-frame clones only, not all of them. The sample lists about 140,000 clones, 80% to 90% occurring once. Sequencing was carried out using peripheral blood. The receptors were sampled from a woman older than 75 with acute or convalescent COVID-19.

In its sample, this clone was seen a few times. The chain links TRBV27 to TRBJ1-6, with D possibly being TRBD1 (5 bases). The CDR3 has 15 residues. CDR1 is MNHEY, CDR2 SMNVEV, per germline (reference sequence). V was cut by 7 bases and J by 2 bases, with 12 bases left in between. The DNA of the CDR3 is TGTGCCAGCACGGACGGGGGTACCTATAATTCACCCCTCCACTTT. Its translation is CASTDGGTYNSPLHF.

V and J are TRBV30 and TRBJ1-2; 8 nucleotides line up with TRBD1. The junction had 6 bases not matched to a gene; V was cut back by 0 bases and J by 0 bases. Germline CDR1 reads GTSNPN; CDR2 reads SVGIG (reference sequence). CDR3 length: 16 amino acids. CDR3 in amino acids: CAWSVRGQEANYGYTF. The DNA for the CDR3 is TGTGCCTGGAGTGTACGGGGACAGGAAGCTAACTATGGCTACACCTTC.

The J gene is TRBJ1-5, the V gene TRBV19, with no clear D. Trimming removed 2 bases at V and 2 bases at J, with 13 bases between. CDR1 and CDR2 from the germline V gene are LNHDA and SQIVND (reference sequence). The CDR3 is made up of 16 amino acids. The CDR3 spells CASSIIRGEGNQPQHF. The CDR3, as DNA: TGTGCCAGTAGTATAATCCGGGGTGAGGGCAATCAGCCCCAGCATTTT.

This chain uses TRBV5-1 with TRBJ2-7; TRBD1 agrees at 9 bases. The germline CDR1 and CDR2 sequences are SGHRS and YFSETQ. V lost 1 base, J lost 4 bases, and 6 bases stayed unmatched. The CDR3 has 15 amino acids. The CDR3 bases are TGCGCCAGCAGCTTGCTCCCACAGGGGGCATACGAGCAGTACTTC. It yields the protein CASSLLPQGAYEQYF.

The chain links TRBV14 to TRBJ1-2; 7 bases are a match to TRBD1. Trimming at V came to 5 bases and at J to 2 bases, leaving 8 bases not matched to a gene. The V gene's germline CDR1 is SGHDN and CDR2 FVKESK. The CDR3 runs 15 residues. The CDR3 sequence: CASSLASTGNYGYTF. Written as DNA, the CDR3 is TGTGCCAGCAGCTTGGCATCGACAGGGAACTATGGCTACACCTTC.

The chain is built from TRBV5-6 and TRBJ2-5, with TRBD1 as a possible D gene (6 bases). This CDR3 region has 15 residues. CDR1 and CDR2 (germline): SGHDT, YYEEEE. The V end lost 4 bases, the J end lost 4 bases, and 17 bases lay between the germline ends. In nucleotides, the CDR3 is TGTGCCAGCAGCCTCAGGGGAAAAGGGGGAGAGACCCAGTACTTC. As protein: CASSLRGKGGETQYF. Looking up the rest from reference TRBV5-6 and TRBJ2-5 gives the full variable domain: DAGVTQSPTHLIKTRGQQVTLRCSPKSGHDTVSWYQQALGQGPQFIFQYYEEEERQRGNFPDRFSGHQFPNYSSELNVNALLLGDSALYLCASSLRGKGGETQYFGPGTRLLVL.

The gene calls are TRBV19 and TRBJ1-2; D possibly corresponds to TRBD1 (6 bases). The V and J ends lost 6 bases and 8 bases respectively, with 22 bases between them. Germline lookup yields CDR1 LNHDA and CDR2 SQIVND (reference sequence). This CDR3 is built from 15 residues. The DNA for the CDR3 is TGTGCCAGTAGGGAGACAGGACCTCTACCCAACGGCTACACCTTC. It codes for CASRETGPLPNGYTF.

The V gene is TRBV19, the J gene TRBJ1-2; D perhaps matches TRBD1 (6 bases). The germline gives CDR1 LNHDA, CDR2 SQIVND (reference sequence). The CDR3 has 15 amino acids. Trimming took 4 bases from V and 2 from J, leaving 14 bases between them. The CDR3: CASSNRDNRNYGYTF. The CDR3, as DNA: TGTGCCAGTAGTAACCGGGACAACAGGAACTATGGCTACACCTTC.

Remarks on this clone: In the same sample, other DNA sequences code for this CDR3. In nucleotides, the CDR3 is TGCGCCAGCAGCTTGGAAGGACAGAGTAATTCACCCCTCCACTTT. Amino acid sequence: CASSLEGQSNSPLHF. This sequence joins TRBV5-1 and TRBJ1-6, with a weak D call TRBD1 (6 bases). The length of the CDR3 is 15 residues. V shed 0 bases and J shed 6 bases, with 10 bases lying between them. From germline, CDR1 is SGHRS and CDR2 YFSETQ.

CDR3 nucleotides: TGTGCCAGCAGCTGGGAAGGGGTGAACTATGGCTACACCTTC. It yields the protein CASSWEGVNYGYTF. The chain joins TRBV5-6 to TRBJ1-2; tentatively, D is TRBD1 (5 bases). Germline-derived CDR1 and CDR2 are SGHDT and YYEEEE. The CDR3 extends over 14 amino acids. V gave up 3 bases and J gave up 2 bases, with 11 bases separating them.

CDR3 protein: CASSLVGRATNEKLFF. For the CDR3, the DNA is TGTGCCAGCAGCTTAGTTGGCCGGGCAACTAATGAAAAACTGTTTTTT. The genes are TRBV11-2 and TRBJ1-4, with unresolved D. The V gene lost 1 base and the J gene lost 0 bases, with 9 bases spanning the gap. CDR3 length: 16 amino acids. Germline lookup yields CDR1 SGHAT and CDR2 FQNNGV.

This chain connects TRBV4-1 to TRBJ2-7; tentative D call: TRBD2 (6 bases). Germline CDR1 MGHRA, CDR2 YSYEKL. Between the trimmed V and J ends, which lost 0 bases and 0 bases, there was a span of 15 bases. This CDR3 region has 17 residues. CDR3 sequence: CASSQDFSAGLSYEQYF. DNA for the CDR3: TGCGCCAGCAGCCAAGATTTTTCGGCGGGGCTCTCCTACGAGCAGTACTTC.

This chain links TRBV6-1 with TRBJ1-2, with D possibly matching TRBD1 (5 bases). The V and J ends lost 2 bases and 7 bases respectively, with 17 bases between them. Per germline, CDR1 MNHNS and CDR2 SASEGT. The CDR3 loop spans 15 amino acids. CDR3: CASSESRQLRIGYTF. CDR3 DNA: TGTGCCAGCAGTGAATCCCGACAGCTTAGGATTGGCTACACCTTC.

The genes are TRBV4-3 and TRBJ1-1; 11 bases map to TRBD1. The CDR3 has 18 residues. Losses at the gene ends were 0 bases for V and 4 bases for J; bases not matched to a gene: 10. Per the germline V gene, CDR1 is LGHNA and CDR2 is YSLEER. CDR3 amino acids: CASSQDYRTGGWGTEAFF. The DNA of the CDR3 is TGCGCCAGCAGCCAAGATTATAGGACAGGGGGCTGGGGCACTGAAGCTTTCTTT.

The J gene is TRBJ1-2, the V gene TRBV5-6, with no clear D. CDR1 is SGHDT, CDR2 YYEEEE, per germline. This CDR3 spans 14 amino acids. Trimming shortened V by 0 bases and J by 4 bases, and 10 bases separated the two germline ends. The CDR3 protein is CASSLDSYIYGYTF. The CDR3 coding sequence is TGTGCCAGCAGCTTGGACAGTTATATCTATGGCTACACCTTC.

J is TRBJ1-1 and V is TRBV5-1; tentative D call: TRBD1 (6 bases). Between the trimmed V and J ends, which lost 4 bases and 6 bases, there was a span of 34 bases. Germline V lookup: CDR1 SGHRS, CDR2 YFSETQ. The CDR3 extends over 20 amino acids. CDR3 sequence: CASSQTQGGVGLLVMPEAFF. The CDR3 coding sequence is TGCGCCAGCAGCCAGACCCAAGGGGGGGTCGGCTTACTCGTTATGCCTGAAGCTTTCTTT.

The rearrangement uses TRBV1 and TRBJ2-1; the D call of TRBD2 is as the table states it, not checked on the DNA. TRBV1 is an annotated pseudogene. This CDR3 comprises 17 residues. CDR3 in amino acids: CTSSHVRWYNSYNEQFF. DNA for the CDR3: TGCACCAGCAGCCATGTGCGTTGGTATAACTCCTACAATGAGCAGTTCTTC.

DNA for the CDR3: TGTGCCAGCTCACCTCGTGCGGGGGCCTATGCGCAGTATTTT. Residues: CASSPRAGAYAQYF. The rearrangement joins TRBV18 to TRBJ2-3, with D maybe TRBD2 (7 bases). The CDR3 loop spans 14 amino acids. Germline V gives CDR1 KGHSH, CDR2 LQKENI. V lost 3 bases and J 10 bases, leaving 17 bases between the germline ends.

The CDR3 reads CASSPLGDRELFF. The CDR3 nucleotides are TGTGCCAGCTCACCACTAGGGGATCGGGAGCTGTTTTTT. The chain employs TRBV18 and TRBJ2-2; possibly TRBD1 for D (5 bases). The CDR3 loop spans 13 amino acids. Germline V gives CDR1 KGHSH, CDR2 LQKENI. V was cut by 1 base and J by 9 bases, with 9 bases left in between.

The chain couples TRBV6-5 to TRBJ1-2, with TRBD1 as a possible D gene (6 bases). There are 13 residues in the CDR3. Germline values: CDR1 MNHEY, CDR2 SVGAGI. V dropped 8 bases and J dropped 8 bases, with 18 bases sitting between them. CDR3 sequence reads: CASLSAGVGGYTF. DNA of the CDR3: TGTGCCAGCCTTTCGGCAGGGGTGGGAGGCTACACCTTC.